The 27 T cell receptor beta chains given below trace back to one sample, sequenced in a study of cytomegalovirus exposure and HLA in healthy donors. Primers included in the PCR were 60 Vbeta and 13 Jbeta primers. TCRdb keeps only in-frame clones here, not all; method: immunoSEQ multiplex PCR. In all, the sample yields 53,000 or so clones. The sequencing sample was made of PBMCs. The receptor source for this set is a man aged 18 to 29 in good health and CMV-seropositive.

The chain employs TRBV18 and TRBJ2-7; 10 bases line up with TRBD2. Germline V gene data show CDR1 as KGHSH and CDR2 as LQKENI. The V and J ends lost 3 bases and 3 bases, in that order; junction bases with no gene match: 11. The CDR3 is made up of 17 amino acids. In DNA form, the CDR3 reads TGTGCCAGCTCACCGAGGCTAGCGGGAGACCGCTACTACGAGCAGTACTTC. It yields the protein CASSPRLAGDRYYEQYF. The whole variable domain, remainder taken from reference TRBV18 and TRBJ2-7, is NAGVMQNPRHLVRRRGQEARLRCSPMKGHSHVYWYRQLPEEGLKFMVYLQKENIIDESGMPKERFSAEFPKEGPSILRIQQVVRGDSAAYFCASSPRLAGDRYYEQYFGPGTRLTVT.

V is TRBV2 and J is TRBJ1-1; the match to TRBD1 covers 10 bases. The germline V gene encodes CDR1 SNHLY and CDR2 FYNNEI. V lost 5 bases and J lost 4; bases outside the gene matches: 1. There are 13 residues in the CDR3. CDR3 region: CASSRTGGTEAFF. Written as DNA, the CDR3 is TGTGCCAGCAGTAGGACAGGGGGCACTGAAGCTTTCTTT.

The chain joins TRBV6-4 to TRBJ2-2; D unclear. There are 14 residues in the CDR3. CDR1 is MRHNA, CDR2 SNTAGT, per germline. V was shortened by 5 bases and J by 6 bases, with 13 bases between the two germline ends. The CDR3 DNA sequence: TGTGCCAGCAGTCATTCCCACGAGGCCGGGGAGCTGTTTTTT. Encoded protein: CASSHSHEAGELFF.

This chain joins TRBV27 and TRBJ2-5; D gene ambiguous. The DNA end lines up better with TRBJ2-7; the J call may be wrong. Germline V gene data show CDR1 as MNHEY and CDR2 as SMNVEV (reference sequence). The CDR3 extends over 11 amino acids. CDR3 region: CASSSTYEQYF. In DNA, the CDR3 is TGTGCCAGCAGTTCCACCTACGAGCAGTACTTC.

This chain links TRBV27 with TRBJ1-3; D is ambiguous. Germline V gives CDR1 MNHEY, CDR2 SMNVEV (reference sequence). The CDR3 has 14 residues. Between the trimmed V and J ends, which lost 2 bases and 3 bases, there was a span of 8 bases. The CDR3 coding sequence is TGTGCCAGCAGTTTAGGAGGAATTGGAAACACCATATATTTT. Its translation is CASSLGGIGNTIYF.

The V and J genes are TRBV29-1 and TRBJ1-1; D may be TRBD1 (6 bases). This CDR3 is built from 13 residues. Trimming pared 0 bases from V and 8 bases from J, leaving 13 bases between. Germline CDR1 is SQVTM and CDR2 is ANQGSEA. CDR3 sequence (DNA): TGCAGCGTTGAAGAGTCCCAGGGGTCGGAAGCTTTCTTT. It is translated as CSVEESQGSEAFF.

CDR3 residues: CASSRDREDGYTF. CDR3 nucleotides: TGTGCCAGTAGTCGGGACAGGGAGGACGGCTACACCTTC. The chain couples TRBV19 to TRBJ1-2; 9 nucleotides align to TRBD1. CDR1 is LNHDA and CDR2 is SQIVND in the germline V gene (reference sequence). J lost 8 bases, V lost 5 bases, and 6 bases had no gene match. The CDR3 covers 13 residues.

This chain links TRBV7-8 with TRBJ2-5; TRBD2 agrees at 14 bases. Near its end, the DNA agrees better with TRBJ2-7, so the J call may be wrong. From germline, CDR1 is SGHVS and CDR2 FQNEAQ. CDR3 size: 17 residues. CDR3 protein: CASSLGLTSGREYEQYF. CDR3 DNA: TGTGCCAGCAGCTTAGGCTTGACTAGCGGGAGGGAGTACGAGCAGTACTTC.

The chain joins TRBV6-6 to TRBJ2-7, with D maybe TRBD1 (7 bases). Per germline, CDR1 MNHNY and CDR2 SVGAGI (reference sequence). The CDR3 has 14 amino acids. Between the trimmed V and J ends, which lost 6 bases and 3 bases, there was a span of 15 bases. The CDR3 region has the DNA TGTGCCAGCAGCCAGACAGGGAGGAACTACGAGCAGTACTTC. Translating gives CASSQTGRNYEQYF.

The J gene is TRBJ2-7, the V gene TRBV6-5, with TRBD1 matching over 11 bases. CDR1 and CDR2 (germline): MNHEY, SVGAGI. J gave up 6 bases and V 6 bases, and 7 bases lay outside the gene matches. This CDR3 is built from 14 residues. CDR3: CASRIGQGASEQYF. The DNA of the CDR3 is TGTGCCAGCAGGATCGGACAGGGGGCAAGCGAGCAGTACTTC.

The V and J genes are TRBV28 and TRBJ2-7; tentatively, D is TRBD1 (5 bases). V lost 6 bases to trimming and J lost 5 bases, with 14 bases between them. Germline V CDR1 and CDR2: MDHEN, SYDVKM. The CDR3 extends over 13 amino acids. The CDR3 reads CASRASGSNEQYF. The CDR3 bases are TGTGCCAGCAGAGCGTCAGGGTCAAACGAGCAGTACTTC.

CDR3 sequence reads: CASSRPGSLSYEQYF. Here the CDR3 DNA reads TGTGCCAGCAGTAGACCAGGGTCGCTCTCCTACGAGCAGTACTTC. The chain links TRBV6-5 to TRBJ2-7, with D perhaps matching TRBD1 (5 bases). In germline, CDR1 is MNHEY, CDR2 SVGAGI. The CDR3 covers 15 residues. V was pared by 5 bases and J by 0 bases, with 14 bases between.

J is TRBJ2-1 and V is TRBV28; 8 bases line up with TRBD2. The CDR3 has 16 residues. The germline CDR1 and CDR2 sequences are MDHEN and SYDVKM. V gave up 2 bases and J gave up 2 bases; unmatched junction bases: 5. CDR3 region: CASSLGSGGPYNEQFF. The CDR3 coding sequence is TGTGCCAGCAGTTTAGGCTCGGGAGGGCCCTACAATGAGCAGTTCTTC.

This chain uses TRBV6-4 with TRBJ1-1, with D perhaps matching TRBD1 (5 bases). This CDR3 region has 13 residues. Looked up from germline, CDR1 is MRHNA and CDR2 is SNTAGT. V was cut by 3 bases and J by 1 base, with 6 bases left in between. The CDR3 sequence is CASSEGENTEAFF. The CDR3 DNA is TGTGCCAGCAGTGAAGGGGAGAACACTGAAGCTTTCTTT.

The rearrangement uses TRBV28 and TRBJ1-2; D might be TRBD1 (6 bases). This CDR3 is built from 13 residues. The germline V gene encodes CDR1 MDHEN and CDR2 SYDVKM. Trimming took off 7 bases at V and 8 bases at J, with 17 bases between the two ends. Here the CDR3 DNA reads TGTGCCAGCAAAAATACAGGGCTTCGGGGCTACACCTTC. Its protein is CASKNTGLRGYTF.

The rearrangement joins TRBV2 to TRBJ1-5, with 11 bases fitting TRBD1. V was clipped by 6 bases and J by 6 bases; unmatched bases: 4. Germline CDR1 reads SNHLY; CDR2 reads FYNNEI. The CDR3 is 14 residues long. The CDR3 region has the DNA TGTGCCAGCAGCCGGGACAGGGGGGGTCAGCCCCAGCATTTT. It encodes CASSRDRGGQPQHF.

The CDR3 coding sequence is TGTGCCAGCAGTCCATCGGACAGTTACGAGCAGTACTTC. Its protein product is CASSPSDSYEQYF. V gene TRBV27 combines with J gene TRBJ2-7; D is possibly TRBD1 (6 bases). V lost 5 bases and J lost 4, with 12 bases in between. The CDR3 length is 13 residues. Germline V gene lookup returns CDR1 MNHEY and CDR2 SMNVEV (reference sequence).

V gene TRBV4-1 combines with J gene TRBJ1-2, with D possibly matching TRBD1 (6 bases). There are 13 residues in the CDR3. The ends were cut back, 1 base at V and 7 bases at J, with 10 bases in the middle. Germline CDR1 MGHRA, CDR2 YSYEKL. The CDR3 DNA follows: TGCGCCAGCAGCCAAGGGACAGAGCCTGGCTACACCTTC. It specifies CASSQGTEPGYTF.

The CDR3 bases are TGTGCCAGCAGCTTAGAACAGGGGGGCTACGAGCAGTACTTC. It yields the protein CASSLEQGGYEQYF. V and J are TRBV11-2 and TRBJ2-5; 8 bases align to TRBD1. With the DNA end fitting TRBJ2-7 better, the J assignment may be wrong. The CDR3 is made up of 14 amino acids. Germline V gene data show CDR1 as SGHAT and CDR2 as FQNNGV.

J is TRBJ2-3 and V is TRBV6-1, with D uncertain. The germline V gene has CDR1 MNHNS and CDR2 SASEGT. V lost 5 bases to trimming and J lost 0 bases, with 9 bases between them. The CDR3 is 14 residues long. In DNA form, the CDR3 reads TGTGCCAGCAGTCCCCTTTCTAGCACAGATACGCAGTATTTT. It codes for CASSPLSSTDTQYF.

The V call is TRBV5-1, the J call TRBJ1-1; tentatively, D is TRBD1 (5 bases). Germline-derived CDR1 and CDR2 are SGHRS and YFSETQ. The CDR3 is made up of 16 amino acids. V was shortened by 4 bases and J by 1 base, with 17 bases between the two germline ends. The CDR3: CASSPGGARKNTEAFF. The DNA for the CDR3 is TGCGCCAGCAGCCCAGGTGGGGCTAGGAAGAACACTGAAGCTTTCTTT. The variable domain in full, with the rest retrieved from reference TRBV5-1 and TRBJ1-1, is KAGVTQTPRYLIKTRGQQVTLSCSPISGHRSVSWYQQTPGQGLQFLFEYFSETQRNKGNFPGRFSGRQFSNSRSEMNVSTLELGDSALYLCASSPGGARKNTEAFFGQGTRLTVV.

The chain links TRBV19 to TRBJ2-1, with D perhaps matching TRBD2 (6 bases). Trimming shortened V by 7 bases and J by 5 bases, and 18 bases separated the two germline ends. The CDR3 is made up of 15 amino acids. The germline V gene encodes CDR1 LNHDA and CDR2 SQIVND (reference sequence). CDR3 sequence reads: CASNGWAGPNNEQFF. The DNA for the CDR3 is TGTGCCAGTAACGGTTGGGCGGGACCGAACAATGAGCAGTTCTTC.

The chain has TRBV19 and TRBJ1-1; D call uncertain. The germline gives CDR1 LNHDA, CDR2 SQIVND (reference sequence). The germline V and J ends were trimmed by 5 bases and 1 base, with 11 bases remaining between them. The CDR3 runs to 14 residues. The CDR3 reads CASSPQVRNTEAFF. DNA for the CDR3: TGTGCCAGTAGTCCTCAGGTCCGGAACACTGAAGCTTTCTTT.

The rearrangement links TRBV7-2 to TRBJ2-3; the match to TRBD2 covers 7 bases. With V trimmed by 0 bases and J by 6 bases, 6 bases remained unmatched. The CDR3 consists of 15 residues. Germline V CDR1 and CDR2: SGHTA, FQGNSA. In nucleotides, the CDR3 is TGTGCCAGCAGCTTAGCGGGAGGGCCGGGGGATACGCAGTATTTT. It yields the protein CASSLAGGPGDTQYF.

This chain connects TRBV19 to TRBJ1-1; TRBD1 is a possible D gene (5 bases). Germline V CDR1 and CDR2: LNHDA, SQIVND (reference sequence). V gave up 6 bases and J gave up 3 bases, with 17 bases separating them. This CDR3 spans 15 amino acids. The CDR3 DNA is TGTGCCAGTAGATGGTACACGCGGGGGGACACTGAAGCTTTCTTT. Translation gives CASRWYTRGDTEAFF.

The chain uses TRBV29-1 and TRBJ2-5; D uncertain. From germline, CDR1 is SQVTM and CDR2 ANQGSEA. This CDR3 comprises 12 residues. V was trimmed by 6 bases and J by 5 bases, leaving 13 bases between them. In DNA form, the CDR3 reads TGCAGCGTGTACGCAACCCGGGAGACCCAGTACTTC. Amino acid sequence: CSVYATRETQYF.

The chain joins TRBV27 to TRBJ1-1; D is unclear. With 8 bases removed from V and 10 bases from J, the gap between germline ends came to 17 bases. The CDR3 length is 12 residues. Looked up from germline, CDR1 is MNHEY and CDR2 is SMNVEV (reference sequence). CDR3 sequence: CASLSPNGRAFF. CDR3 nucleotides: TGTGCCAGCCTCAGCCCTAACGGGAGAGCTTTCTTT.